The sequence of this T cell receptor (beta chain) was determined in a study of T cell repertoires in cytomegalovirus infection (dated by TCRdb to the late 2010s). With respect to the entire study: Recently identified HLA-C-restricted CMV epitopes, whose presentation resists viral immunomodulation, were targeted by peptide stimulations together with well-studied HLA-B-restricted epitopes. Because public TCR beta signatures pointed to carriage of CMV infection together with the matching HLA type, the HLA type of each donor mattered for the analysis. Results the study describes overall, beyond this receptor: Carriers of CMV infection plus the relevant HLA type were discriminated by the cumulative frequency of public TCR beta family members in the study cohort and in an independent roughly 400-donor cohort. The ex vivo response was dominated by HLA-C-restricted CMV-specific TCR beta clonotypes, and the single most frequent clonotype in two of eight donors was supplied by these HLA-C-restricted clonotypes.

In the germline V gene (reference sequence), CDR1 corresponds to LGHDT and CDR2 to YNNKEL. V loses 4 bases, J loses 9 bases, and the germline ends lie 12 bases apart. The CDR3 numbers 12 residues from cysteine through phenylalanine. Here the CDR3 DNA is all that survives: 36 bases in frame from base 1. The sample's treatment or condition, from its label and the paper: in vitro stimulation with specific CMV peptide epitopes to enrich CMV-specific T cells. Sequencing was carried out with an Illumina HiSeq 1500. TCRdb handled the public reads itself, with Q25 trimming in fastp and clone calling in MiXCR, and kept productive beta chains. Every entry covers one CDR3 protein and lists the most common genes and DNA from its rows. The sample table contains about 770,000 distinct CDR3 sequences; only one count was recorded for 25% to 35% of them. Roughly 14% of the sample goes to the ten largest clones. Concerning this clonotype: The antigen it binds to is not known. There are no base qualities to consult, and no much larger clone falls within one base.

Specimen: cultured CD8+ T cells from PBMCs, collected from culture after CMV antigen stimulation. The TCR comes from a human donor in good health (CMV status not recorded). Some clones in this sample may be carry-over from other donors' samples. The rearrangement combines TRBV3-1 with TRBJ2-5; a weak D assignment points to TRBD2 (6 bases agree). CDR3 region: CASSPLGEAQYF. DNA sequence: TGTGCCAGCAGCCCCCTCGGGGAGGCCCAGTACTTC.